Listed below are T cell receptor beta chains from one sample, sequenced in a study of shared clonotypes between healthy human individuals. TCRdb keeps only in-frame clones here, not all; method: immunoSEQ multiplex PCR. This table holds over a million clones, roughly 96% found once. The sample taken for sequencing was naive CD4+ T cells sorted from blood. All receptors derive from a man younger than 45 in good health. The CDR3 runs from the conserved cysteine through the conserved F or W. The D gene is left open where the match is weak. The size entry is marked missing in some rows and otherwise reads once, few, many or a size class.

d_call j_call v_call clone_size cdr3_length cdr3_nt cdr3_aa
TRBD2 TRBJ2-7 TRBV7-9 NA 14 TGTGCCAGCAGCTTAGTTAGCGGGGCCTACGAGCAGTACTTC CASSLVSGAYEQYF
TRBD2 TRBJ2-2 TRBV29-1 NA 16 TGCAGCGTTTGTATTCATATCGCGGGAGAGACCGGGGAGCTGTTTTTT CSVCIHIAGETGELFF
NA TRBJ2-5 TRBV9 NA 14 TGTGCCAGCAGCGTACAGGGTTGGGAAGAGACCCAGTACTTC CASSVQGWEETQYF
TRBD1 TRBJ1-1 TRBV19 NA 16 TGTGCCGGACCCTTAGGAGGGGGCGAAAGGAACACTGAAGCTTTCTTT CAGPLGGGERNTEAFF
NA TRBJ2-3 TRBV7-2 NA 12 TGTGCCAGCAGCTTAGATTCAGATACGCAGTATTTT CASSLDSDTQYF
NA TRBJ2-6 TRBV18 once 17 TGTGCCAGCTCCACCAAAGGGACGCGCTCTGGGGCCAACGTCCTGACTTTC CASSTKGTRSGANVLTF
TRBD1 TRBJ2-7 TRBV18 NA 14 TGTGCCAGCTCAAGGGACAGGGGCCCCTACGAGCAGTACTTC CASSRDRGPYEQYF
NA TRBJ2-1 TRBV7-2 NA 14 TGTGCCAGCAGCTTCGGCGGGATTGACAATGAGCAGTTCTTC CASSFGGIDNEQFF
NA TRBJ2-1 TRBV10-1 NA 14 TGCGCCAGCAGTGCCGGGGGCAGCTACAATGAGCAGTTCTTC CASSAGGSYNEQFF
NA TRBJ1-2 TRBV30 few 12 TGTGCCTGCCAAGCCGGGACGTACGGCTACACCTTC CACQAGTYGYTF
TRBD2 TRBJ2-5 TRBV5-4 NA 14 TGTGCCAGCAGCTCAGTAGCGGGAGAAGAGACCCAGTACTTC CASSSVAGEETQYF
TRBD2 TRBJ2-3 TRBV6-1 NA 19 TGTGCCAGCAGTGCCTTGACTAGCGGGAGAACTTGGGGCACAGATACGCAGTATTTT CASSALTSGRTWGTDTQYF
NA TRBJ2-5 TRBV7-2 NA 15 TGTGCCAGCAGCTTAGTGGCAGGGTCCGGGGAGACCCAGTACTTC CASSLVAGSGETQYF
TRBD2 TRBJ2-3 TRBV7-3 NA 15 TGTGCCAGCAGCTTATCGGCGGGAGGGGGGCGTACGCAGTATTTT CASSLSAGGGRTQYF
NA TRBJ1-1 TRBV10-1 NA 14 TGCGCCAGCAGTGAGACAGGCGTAAACACTGAAGCTTTCTTT CASSETGVNTEAFF
TRBD1 TRBJ1-4 TRBV2 NA 15 TGTGCCAGCAGGGTCGACAGGGGGGATGGCGAAAAACTGTTTTTT CASRVDRGDGEKLFF
NA TRBJ2-1 TRBV28 NA 12 TGTGCCAGCAGTAGGACTGAAGGGTTGCAGTTCTTC CASSRTEGLQFF
NA TRBJ1-1 TRBV6-5 NA 14 TGTGCCAGCAGTTACTCGCCGGGTAACCTGAAAGCTTTCTTT CASSYSPGNLKAFF
NA TRBJ1-5 TRBV2 NA 14 TGTGCCAGCAGTGTTGAGACAGCCCGGGGAACCCAGCATTTT CASSVETARGTQHF
TRBD1 TRBJ1-5 TRBV18 NA 18 TGTGCCAGCTCTCCCGGCGGGGGACAGTTCTTAAGCAATCAGCCCCAGCATTTT CASSPGGGQFLSNQPQHF
TRBD1 TRBJ2-7 TRBV7-8 NA 14 TGTGCCAGCAGCTTCCGGGACAGAGCCTACGAGCAGTACTTC CASSFRDRAYEQYF
TRBD2 TRBJ2-5 TRBV6-1 NA 17 TGTGCCAGCAGTGTAACTAGCGGGCTGCGGGGGAAAGAGACCCAGTACTTC CASSVTSGLRGKETQYF
TRBD1 TRBJ1-3 TRBV6-5 NA 15 TGTGCCAGCAGGACTACAGGGGGCCCTGGAAACACCATATATTTT CASRTTGGPGNTIYF
NA TRBJ1-3 TRBV7-9 NA 17 TGTGCCAGCAGCTTAGGGGAAGGGATCCTCTCTGGAAACACCATATATTTT CASSLGEGILSGNTIYF
NA TRBJ1-1 TRBV7-9 NA 13 TGTGCCAGCAGCCAAACAGGGATTACTGAAGCTTTCTTT CASSQTGITEAFF